This TCR beta chain is drawn from a study of shared clonotypes between healthy human individuals. The protocol was immunoSEQ multiplex PCR, while the TCRdb copy is restricted to in-frame clones and leaves out a portion. This table holds about 820,000 clones, 80% to 95% found once. CD8 cells regarded as naive lacked CD45RO, were positively chosen for CCR7, and omitted terminally differentiated effector memory CD45RA+ cells. The CDR3 totals 15 residues. Germline V lookup: CDR1 MNHEY, CDR2 SMNVEV (reference sequence). V lost 7 bases, J lost 5 bases, and 18 bases lay in between. This clone was counted once. No antigen is known for it. Study-wide results and caveats: Generally, estimated richness proved larger in naive subsets than it did in memory subsets. Rarefaction gave evidence that sorted-subset sequencing remained incomplete despite large depth.

V is TRBV27 and J is TRBJ2-1, with D perhaps TRBD1 (6 bases). Sequenced sample: naive CD8+ T cells sorted from blood. The clonotype was recovered from a man aged 25-45 years in good health. CDR3 nucleotide sequence: TGTGCCAGCACCTCCAGGGGAAAAATTAACAATGAGCAGTTCTTC. Amino acid sequence: CASTSRGKINNEQFF.